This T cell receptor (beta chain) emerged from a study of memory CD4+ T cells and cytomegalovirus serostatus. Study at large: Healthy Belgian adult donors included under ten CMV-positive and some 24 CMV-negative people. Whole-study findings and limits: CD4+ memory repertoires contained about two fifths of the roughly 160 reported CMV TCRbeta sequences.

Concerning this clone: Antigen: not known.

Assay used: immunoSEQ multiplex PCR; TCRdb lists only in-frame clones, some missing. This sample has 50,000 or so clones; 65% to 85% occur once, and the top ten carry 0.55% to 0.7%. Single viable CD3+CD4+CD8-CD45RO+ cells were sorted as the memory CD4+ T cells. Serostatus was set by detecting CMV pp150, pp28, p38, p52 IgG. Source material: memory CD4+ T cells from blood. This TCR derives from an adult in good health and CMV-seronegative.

The CDR3 DNA reads TGTGCCAGCTCGAAGGAAGTCCGGGACTACACCTTC. Its translation: CASSKEVRDYTF. The chain joins TRBV6-5 to TRBJ1-2; unclear D gene. Germline V gene lookup returns CDR1 MNHEY and CDR2 SVGAGI. Trimming took off 8 bases at V and 10 bases at J, with 17 bases between the two ends. This CDR3 region has 12 residues.